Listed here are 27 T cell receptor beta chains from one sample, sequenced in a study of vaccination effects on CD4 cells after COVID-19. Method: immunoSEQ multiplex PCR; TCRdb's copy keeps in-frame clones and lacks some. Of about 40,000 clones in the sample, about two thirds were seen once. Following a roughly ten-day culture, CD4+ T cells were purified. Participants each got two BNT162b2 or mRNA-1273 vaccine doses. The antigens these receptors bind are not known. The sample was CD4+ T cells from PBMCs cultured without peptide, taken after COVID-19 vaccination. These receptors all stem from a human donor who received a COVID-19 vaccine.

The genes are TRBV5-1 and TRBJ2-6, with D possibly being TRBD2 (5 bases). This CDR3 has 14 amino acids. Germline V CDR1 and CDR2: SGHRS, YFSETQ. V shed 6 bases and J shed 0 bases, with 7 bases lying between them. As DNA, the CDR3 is TGCGCCAGCAAGGACTTCTCTGGGGCCAACGTCCTGACTTTC. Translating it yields CASKDFSGANVLTF.

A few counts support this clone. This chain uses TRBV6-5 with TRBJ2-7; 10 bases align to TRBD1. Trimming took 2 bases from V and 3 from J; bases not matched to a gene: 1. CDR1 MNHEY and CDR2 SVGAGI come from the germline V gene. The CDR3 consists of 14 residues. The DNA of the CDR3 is TGTGCCAGCAGTTACCGGGACAGGGGCTACGAGCAGTACTTC. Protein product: CASSYRDRGYEQYF.

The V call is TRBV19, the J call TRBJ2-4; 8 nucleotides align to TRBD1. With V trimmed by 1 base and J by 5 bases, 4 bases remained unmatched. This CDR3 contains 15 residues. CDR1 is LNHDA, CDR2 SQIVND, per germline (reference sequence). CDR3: CASSIAGGSENIQYF. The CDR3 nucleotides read TGTGCCAGTAGTATAGCAGGGGGCTCCGAAAACATTCAGTACTTC.

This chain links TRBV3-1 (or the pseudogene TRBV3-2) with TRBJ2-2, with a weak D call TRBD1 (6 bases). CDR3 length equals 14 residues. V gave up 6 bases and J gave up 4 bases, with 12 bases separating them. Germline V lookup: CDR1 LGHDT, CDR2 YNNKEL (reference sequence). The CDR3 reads CASRQGLSTGELFF. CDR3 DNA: TGTGCCAGCAGACAGGGTTTGTCCACCGGGGAGCTGTTTTTT.

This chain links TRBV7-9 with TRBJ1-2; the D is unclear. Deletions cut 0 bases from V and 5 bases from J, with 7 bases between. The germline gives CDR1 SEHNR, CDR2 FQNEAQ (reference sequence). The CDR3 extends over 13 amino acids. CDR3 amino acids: CASSLALLYGYTF. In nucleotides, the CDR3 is TGTGCCAGCAGCTTAGCACTGTTGTATGGCTACACCTTC.

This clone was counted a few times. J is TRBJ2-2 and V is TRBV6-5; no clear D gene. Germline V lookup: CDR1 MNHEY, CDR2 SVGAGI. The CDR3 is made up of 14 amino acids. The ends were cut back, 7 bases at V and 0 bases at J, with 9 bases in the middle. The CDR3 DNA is TGTGCCAGCACCCACGGCTCGAACACCGGGGAGCTGTTTTTT. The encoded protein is CASTHGSNTGELFF.

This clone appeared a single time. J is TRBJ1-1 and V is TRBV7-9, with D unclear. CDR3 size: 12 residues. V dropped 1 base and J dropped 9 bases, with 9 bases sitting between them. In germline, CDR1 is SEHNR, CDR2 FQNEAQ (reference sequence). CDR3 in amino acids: CASSLVAGQAFF. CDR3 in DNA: TGTGCCAGCAGCTTAGTTGCAGGCCAAGCTTTCTTT.

The CDR3 reads CATRDYTEAFF. CDR3 in DNA: TGTGCCACCCGGGATTACACTGAAGCTTTCTTT. The chain links TRBV2 to TRBJ1-1; D ambiguous. Germline CDR1 SNHLY, CDR2 FYNNEI. V was cut by 10 bases and J by 3 bases, with 9 bases left in between. The CDR3 sequence is 11 residues long. Full variable domain (missing parts from reference TRBV2 and TRBJ1-1): EPEVTQTPSHQVTQMGQEVILRCVPISNHLYFYWYRQILGQKVEFLVSFYNNEISEKSEIFDDQFSVERPDGSNFTLKIRSTKLEDSAMYFCATRDYTEAFFGQGTRLTVV.

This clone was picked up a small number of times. The CDR3 reads CASSLDNEQFF. The CDR3 DNA reads TGCGCCAGCAGCTTGGATAATGAGCAGTTCTTC. This chain uses TRBV5-1 with TRBJ2-1, with D hard to call. The CDR3 is 11 amino acids. Germline assignment: CDR1 SGHRS and CDR2 YFSETQ. The germline V and J ends were trimmed by 0 bases and 7 bases, with 2 bases remaining between them.

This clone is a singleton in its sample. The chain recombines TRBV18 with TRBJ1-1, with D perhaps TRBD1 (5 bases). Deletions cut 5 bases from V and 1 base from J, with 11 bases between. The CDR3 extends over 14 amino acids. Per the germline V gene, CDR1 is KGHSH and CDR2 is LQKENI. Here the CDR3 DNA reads TGTGCCAGCTCAGCGGGGACGGCGAACACTGAAGCTTTCTTT. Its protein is CASSAGTANTEAFF.

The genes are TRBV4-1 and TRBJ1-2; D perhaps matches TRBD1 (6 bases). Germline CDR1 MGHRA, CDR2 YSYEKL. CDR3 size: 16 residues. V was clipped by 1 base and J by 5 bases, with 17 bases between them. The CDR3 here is CASSQGAARGPYGYTF. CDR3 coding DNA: TGCGCCAGCAGCCAAGGGGCGGCCAGGGGCCCTTATGGCTACACCTTC.

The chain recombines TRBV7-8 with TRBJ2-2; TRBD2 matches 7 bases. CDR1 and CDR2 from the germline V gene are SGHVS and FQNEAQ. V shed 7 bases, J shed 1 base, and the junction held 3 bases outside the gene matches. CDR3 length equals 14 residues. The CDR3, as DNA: TGTGCCAGCAAAGAGCGGGAGAACACCGGGGAGCTGTTTTTT. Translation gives CASKERENTGELFF.

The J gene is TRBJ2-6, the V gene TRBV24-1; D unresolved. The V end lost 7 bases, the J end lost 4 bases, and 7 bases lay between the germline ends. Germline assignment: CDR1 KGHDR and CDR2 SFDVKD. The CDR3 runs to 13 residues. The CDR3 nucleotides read TGTGCCACCAGGGGATCAGGGGCCAACGTCCTGACTTTC. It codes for CATRGSGANVLTF.

CDR3 sequence reads: CASSPSGPKAEQYF. CDR3 DNA sequence: TGTGCCAGCAGTCCCTCGGGGCCAAAAGCCGAGCAGTACTTC. This chain links TRBV6-5 with TRBJ2-7; D may match TRBD1 or TRBD2 (5 bases each). This CDR3 comprises 14 residues. Between the trimmed V and J ends, which lost 5 bases and 6 bases, there was a span of 17 bases. Germline assignment: CDR1 MNHEY and CDR2 SVGAGI.

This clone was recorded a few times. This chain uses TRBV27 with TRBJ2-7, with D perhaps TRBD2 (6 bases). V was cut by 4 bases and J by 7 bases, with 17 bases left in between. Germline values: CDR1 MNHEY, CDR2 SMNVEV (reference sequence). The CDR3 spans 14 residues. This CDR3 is CASSWGRTPGEQYF. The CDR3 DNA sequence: TGTGCCAGCAGTTGGGGGAGGACACCAGGTGAGCAGTACTTC.

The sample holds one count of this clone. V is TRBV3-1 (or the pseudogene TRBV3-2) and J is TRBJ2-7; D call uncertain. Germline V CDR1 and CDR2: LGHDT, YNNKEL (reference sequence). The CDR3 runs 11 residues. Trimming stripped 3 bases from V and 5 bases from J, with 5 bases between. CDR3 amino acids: CASSQVDEQYF. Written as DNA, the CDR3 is TGTGCCAGCAGCCAGGTGGACGAGCAGTACTTC.

Here the CDR3 DNA reads TGTGCCAGCAGCATCACAGGGTCGGTTAACTATGGCTACACCTTC. This translates into CASSITGSVNYGYTF. The chain uses TRBV11-2 and TRBJ1-2; possibly TRBD1 for D (6 bases). V lost 5 bases, J lost 1 base, and 14 bases lay in between. The germline V gene has CDR1 SGHAT and CDR2 FQNNGV. This CDR3 region has 15 residues.

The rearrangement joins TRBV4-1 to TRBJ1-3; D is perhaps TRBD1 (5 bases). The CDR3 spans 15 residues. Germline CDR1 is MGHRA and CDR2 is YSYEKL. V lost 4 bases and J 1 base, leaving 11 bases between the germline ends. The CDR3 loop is CASSRLGTSGNTIYF. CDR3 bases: TGCGCCAGCAGCCGATTGGGGACTTCTGGAAACACCATATATTTT.

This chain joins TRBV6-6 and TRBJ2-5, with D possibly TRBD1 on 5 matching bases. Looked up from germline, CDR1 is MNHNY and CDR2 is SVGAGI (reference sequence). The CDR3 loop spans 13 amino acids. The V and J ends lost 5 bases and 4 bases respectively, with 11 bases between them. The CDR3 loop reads CASSTGRSETQYF. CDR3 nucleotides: TGTGCCAGCAGTACAGGAAGGTCAGAGACCCAGTACTTC.

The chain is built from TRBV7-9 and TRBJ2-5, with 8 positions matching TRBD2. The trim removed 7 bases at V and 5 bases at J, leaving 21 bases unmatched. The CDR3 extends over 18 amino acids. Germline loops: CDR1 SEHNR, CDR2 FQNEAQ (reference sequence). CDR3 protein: CASTRGDSGVTVWETQYF. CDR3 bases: TGTGCCAGCACCCGAGGGGATAGCGGGGTAACCGTATGGGAGACCCAGTACTTC. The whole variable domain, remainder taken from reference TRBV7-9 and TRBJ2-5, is DTGVSQNPRHKITKRGQNVTFRCDPISEHNRLYWYRQTLGQGPEFLTYFQNEAQLEKSRLLSDRFSAERPKGSFSTLEIQRTEQGDSAMYLCASTRGDSGVTVWETQYFGPGTRLLVL.

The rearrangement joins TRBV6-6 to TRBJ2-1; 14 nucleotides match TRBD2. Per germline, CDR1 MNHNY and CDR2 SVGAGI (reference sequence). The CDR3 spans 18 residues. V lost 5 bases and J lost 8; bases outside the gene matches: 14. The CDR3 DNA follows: TGTGCCAGCAGTCGAAGAACACCGGGACTAGCGGGAGCCTATGAGCAGTTCTTC. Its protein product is CASSRRTPGLAGAYEQFF.

CDR3 in DNA: TGTGCCAGCAGTTACAGGGCAACTAATGAAAAACTGTTTTTT. Translating it yields CASSYRATNEKLFF. The chain employs TRBV7-2 and TRBJ1-4; a weak D match, TRBD1 (6 bases). V gave up 6 bases and J gave up 0 bases, with 8 bases separating them. Germline CDR1 is SGHTA and CDR2 is FQGNSA. There are 14 residues in the CDR3.

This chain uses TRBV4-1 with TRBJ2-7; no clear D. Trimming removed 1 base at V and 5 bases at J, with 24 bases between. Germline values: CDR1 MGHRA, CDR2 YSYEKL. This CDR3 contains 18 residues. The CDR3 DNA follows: TGCGCCAGCAGCCAAGGACTTAAGAGGCCAGAGCCCAGCCACGAGCAGTACTTC. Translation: CASSQGLKRPEPSHEQYF.

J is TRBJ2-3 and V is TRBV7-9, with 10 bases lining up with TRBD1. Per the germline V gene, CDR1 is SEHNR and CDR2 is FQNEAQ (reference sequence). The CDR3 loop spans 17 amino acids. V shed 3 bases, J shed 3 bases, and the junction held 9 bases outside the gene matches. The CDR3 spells CASSLQGQGQGTDTQYF. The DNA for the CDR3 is TGTGCCAGCAGCTTGCAGGGCCAGGGACAGGGGACAGATACGCAGTATTTT.

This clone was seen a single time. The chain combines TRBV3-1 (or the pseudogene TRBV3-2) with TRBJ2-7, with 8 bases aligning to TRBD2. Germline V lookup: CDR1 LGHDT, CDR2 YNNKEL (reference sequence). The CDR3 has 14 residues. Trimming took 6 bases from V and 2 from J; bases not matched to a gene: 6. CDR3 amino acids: CASSLRGGAYEQYF. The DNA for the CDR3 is TGTGCCAGCAGTCTTCGGGGGGGCGCCTACGAGCAGTACTTC.

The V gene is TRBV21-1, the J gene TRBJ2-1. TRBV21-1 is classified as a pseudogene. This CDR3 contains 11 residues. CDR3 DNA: TGTGCCAGGGAAGAGGGGAGCGAGCAGTTCTTC. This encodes CAREEGSEQFF.

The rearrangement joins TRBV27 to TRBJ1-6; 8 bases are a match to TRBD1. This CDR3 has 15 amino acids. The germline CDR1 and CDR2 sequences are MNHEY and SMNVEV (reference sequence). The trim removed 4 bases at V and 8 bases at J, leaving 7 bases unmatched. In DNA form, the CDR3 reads TGTGCCAGCAGTTCCCGGACAGGGTATGATTCACCCCTCCACTTT. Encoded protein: CASSSRTGYDSPLHF.